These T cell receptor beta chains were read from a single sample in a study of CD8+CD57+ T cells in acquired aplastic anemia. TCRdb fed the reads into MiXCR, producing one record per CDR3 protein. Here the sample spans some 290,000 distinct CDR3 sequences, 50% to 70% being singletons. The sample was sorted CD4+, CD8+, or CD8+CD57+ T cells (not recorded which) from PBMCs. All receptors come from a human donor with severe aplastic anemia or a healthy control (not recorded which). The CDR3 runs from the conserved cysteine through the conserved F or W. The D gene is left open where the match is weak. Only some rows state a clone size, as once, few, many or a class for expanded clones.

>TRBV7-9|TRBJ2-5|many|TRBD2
CASSLGTIRKETQYF
TGTGCCAGCAGCCTCGGGACTATACGGAAAGAGACCCAGTACTTC
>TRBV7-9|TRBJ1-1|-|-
CASSSEQGPTEAFF
TGTGCCAGCAGCTCGGAACAGGGACCCACTGAAGCTTTCTTT
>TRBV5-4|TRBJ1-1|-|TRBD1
CASRPDRGRVGEAFF
TGTGCCAGCAGACCGGACAGGGGGCGGGTTGGTGAAGCTTTCTTT
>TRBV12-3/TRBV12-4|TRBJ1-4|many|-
CASSVNKELFF
TGTGCCAGCAGTGTTAACAAAGAGCTGTTTTTT
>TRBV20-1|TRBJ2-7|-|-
CSATRGGGDEQYF
TGCAGTGCCACTCGGGGAGGTGGCGACGAGCAGTACTTC
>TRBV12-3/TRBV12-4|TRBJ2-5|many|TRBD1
CASSLDRGVSETQYF
TGTGCCAGCAGTTTGGACAGGGGGGTATCGGAGACCCAGTACTTC
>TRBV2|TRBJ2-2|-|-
CASSVGRADAGELFF
TGTGCCAGCAGTGTGGGCAGGGCGGACGCCGGGGAGCTGTTTTTT
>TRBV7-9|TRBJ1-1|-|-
CASGTGGFVAFF
TGTGCCAGTGGGACGGGGGGCTTTGTAGCTTTCTTT
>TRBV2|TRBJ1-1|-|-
CASSVRGSNTEAFF
TGTGCCAGCAGTGTGAGGGGTTCGAACACTGAAGCTTTCTTT
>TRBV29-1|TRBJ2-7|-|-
CSVVTGQTYEQYF
TGCAGCGTCGTGACAGGTCAGACCTACGAGCAGTACTTC
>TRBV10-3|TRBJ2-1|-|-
CAISHGDYNEQFF
TGTGCCATCAGCCACGGGGACTACAATGAGCAGTTCTTC
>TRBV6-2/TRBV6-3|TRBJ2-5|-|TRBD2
CASSENSGNYQETQCF
TGCGCCAGCAGTGAGAACAGCGGGAACTACCAAGAGACCCAGTGCTTC
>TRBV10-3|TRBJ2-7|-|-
CAISESSTAGEQYF
TGTGCCATCAGTGAGTCATCAACGGCGGGCGAGCAGTACTTC
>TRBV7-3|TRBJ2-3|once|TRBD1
CASSVQGSPSTQYF
TGTGCCAGCAGTGTACAGGGGTCTCCGTCTACGCAGTATTTT
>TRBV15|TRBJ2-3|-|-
CATSRDRGQTDTQYF
TGTGCCACCAGCAGAGACAGAGGGCAAACAGATACGCAGTATTTT
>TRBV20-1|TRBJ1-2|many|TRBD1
CSAGDRASYGYTF
TGCAGTGCTGGGGACAGGGCGAGCTATGGCTACACCTTC
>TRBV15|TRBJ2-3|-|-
CATSSLLTGTDTQYF
TGTGCCACCAGCAGCTTACTGACAGGCACAGATACGCAGTATTTT
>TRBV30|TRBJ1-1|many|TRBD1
CAWSKGAGTEAFF
TGTGCCTGGAGTAAGGGGGCAGGGACTGAAGCTTTCTTT
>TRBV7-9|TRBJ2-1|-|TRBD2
CASALAGYNEQFF
TGTGCCAGCGCGTTAGCGGGATACAATGAGCAGTTCTTC
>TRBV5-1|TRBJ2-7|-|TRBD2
CASSLVTSGISYEQYF
TGCGCCAGCAGCTTGGTCACTAGCGGTATCTCCTACGAGCAGTACTTC
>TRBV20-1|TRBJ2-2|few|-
CSARQGSTGELFF
TGCAGTGCTAGACAGGGGTCGACCGGGGAGCTGTTTTTT
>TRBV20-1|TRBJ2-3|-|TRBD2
CIATSGNTDTQYF
TGCATCGCTACTAGCGGGAACACAGATACGCAGTATTTT
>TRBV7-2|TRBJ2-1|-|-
CASSAQGFGYNEQFF
TGTGCCAGCAGCGCACAGGGATTTGGGTACAATGAGCAGTTCTTC
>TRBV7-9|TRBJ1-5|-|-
CASRVDKGHSNQPQHF
TGTGCCAGCAGGGTGGACAAAGGGCATAGCAATCAGCCCCAGCATTTT
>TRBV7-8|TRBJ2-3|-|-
CASSLGSFTDTQYF
TGTGCCAGCAGCTTGGGAAGTTTCACAGATACGCAGTATTTT
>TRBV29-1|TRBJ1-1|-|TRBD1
CSVARGRSTEAFF
TGCAGCGTTGCCAGGGGGCGCAGCACTGAAGCTTTCTTT
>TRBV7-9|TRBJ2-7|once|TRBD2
CASSSLGLAGSYEQYF
TGTGCCAGCAGCTCCCTGGGACTAGCGGGTTCCTACGAGCAGTACTTC
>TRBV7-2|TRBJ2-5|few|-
CASSLAAGSYETQYF
TGTGCCAGCAGCTTAGCGGCGGGAAGCTACGAGACCCAGTACTTC